This T cell receptor beta chain was observed in a study of blood T cell repertoires in COVID-19. In the study overall: PBMCs, B-cell-depleted T cells, or T cells provided the cDNA or gDNA that made up the material.

The V gene end was trimmed by 2 bases and the J gene end by 5 bases; junction bases not matched to a gene: 10. In germline, CDR1 is GTSNPN, CDR2 SVGIG (reference sequence). This CDR3 contains 15 residues. Authors' analysis steps: How many nucleated cells were present was estimated from reference gene primer amplification. Generated by immunoSEQ multiplex PCR, the TCRdb table keeps only in-frame clones and is missing some. Clone size and V and J calls were adopted from that table, with D and trimming inferred from the DNA. The top ten clones hold roughly 8% of a sample with 140,000 to 150,000 clones, more than 80% of them seen once.

The genes are TRBV30 and TRBJ1-1; TRBD1 matches 8 bases. What was sequenced was peripheral blood. The source of this sequence is a human donor with acute or convalescent COVID-19. The donor label of this sample is uncertain. CDR3 amino acids: CAWSLDNRGLTEAFF. The CDR3 nucleotides are TGTGCCTGGAGTTTAGATAACAGGGGGTTAACTGAAGCTTTCTTT.